The sequence of this T cell receptor beta chain was determined in a study of tissue T cells after allogeneic stem cell transplantation. Study conclusions and caveats: Only a limited share of tissue TCRs appeared in blood or spleen. Shared clones across patients were few; motif clustering revealed tissue-specific shared signatures. Anatomically similar tissues had similar TCR repertoires within each patient.

Data came from immunoSEQ multiplex PCR; TCRdb stores just in-frame clones and leaves some out. The sample lists about 15,000 clones, about 70% seen once, with 0.85% to 0.95% in the top ten. This clone was counted between two and nine times. No antigen is known for it. The listed genes are named as in mouse. The source is a female BALB/c mouse in good health. Mouse MHC haplotype: H2-d. The sample consisted of spleen.

The part of the CDR3 DNA that was read is TGTGCCAGCAGCCCAGGGACTGGGGGCTATGCTGAGCAGTTC. It codes for CASSPGTGGYAEQF. The whole CDR3 sequence is CASSPGTGGYAEQFF. V and J are TRBV5 and TRBJ2-1; 11 bases fit TRBD2. The read finishes 1 residue shy of the CDR3 end, and the germline J gene is used to complete it. The CDR3 extends over 15 amino acids. The V segment lost 4 bases and the J segment 3 bases; nucleotides outside the gene matches: 2. Germline CDR1 reads LGHNA; CDR2 reads YNLKQL (reference sequence).